This TCR beta chain was captured by sequencing in a study of blood T cell repertoires in COVID-19. The assay was immunoSEQ multiplex PCR, and TCRdb's table has in-frame clones only and misses some. The sample gives about 480,000 clones, 70% to 90% of which show up once; roughly 8.3% is in the top ten. The length of the CDR3 is 15 residues. J was trimmed by 6 bases and V by 7 bases; bases with no gene match: 8. From germline, CDR1 is MNHEY and CDR2 SVGAGI. The sequence was obtained from a woman between 45 and 60 years old with COVID-19, enrolled during active disease. Sample: peripheral blood. This chain joins TRBV6-5 and TRBJ2-1; 11 bases are shared with TRBD2. The CDR3 bases are TGTGCCAGCATTAGTTCCCTAGCGGGGGGCAATGAGCAGTTCTTC. It translates to CASISSLAGGNEQFF.